The T cell receptor (beta chain) described here comes from a study of neoadjuvant anti-PD-1 for oral cavity cancer. On the study more broadly: Patients mostly received three to four biweekly nivolumab doses at 3 mg/kg before surgery.

A remark on this clone: What it binds is unknown.

The CDR3 totals 11 residues. V lost 7 bases and J lost 8, with 9 bases in between. CDR1 is MNHNY, CDR2 SVGAGI, per germline (reference sequence). Time point here: after neoadjuvant nivolumab, at surgical resection. The patients had HPV-negative, locally advanced oral cavity squamous cell carcinoma. Study conclusions and caveats: Non-responders to neoadjuvant nivolumab had significantly more clonal PBMC T cells than responders. TCR analyses covered only a few patients per response group.

Here immunoSEQ multiplex PCR was the method, and the copy in TCRdb shows in-frame clones only, minus some. Among more than 13,000 clones listed, approximately 70% were seen once. This chain joins TRBV6-6 and TRBJ1-3; D is unclear. The sequence was obtained from a person between 35 and 79 years old with oral cavity squamous cell carcinoma. The sequences come from PBMCs, collected after nivolumab (anti-PD-1) treatment. This CDR3 reads CASKTGDTIYF. For the CDR3, the DNA is TGTGCCAGCAAAACCGGGGACACCATATATTTT.